This TCR beta chain was captured by sequencing in a study of monozygotic twins with inflammatory bowel disease. Study findings and constraints: A reduction in TCRbeta diversity (inverse Simpson) was seen in IBD patients relative to healthy co-twins.

Through template switching, UMIs that included a 6-nucleotide sample barcode were added. TCRdb derives one entry per CDR3 protein from the 5' RACE reads, leaving out DNA. The sample table sets out around 400,000 distinct CDR3 sequences. Germline V CDR1 and CDR2: SGHTA, FQGTGA. The CDR3 totals 12 residues. Remarks on this clonotype: Its antigen is unidentified.

Every single donor had a 2.5 ml blood sample drawn. The chain employs TRBV7-3 and TRBJ2-1. Sequenced sample: blood. The sequence derives from a human donor with ulcerative colitis or Crohn's disease, or a healthy co-twin of an affected twin (not recorded which). The CDR3 region is CASSFIGNEQFF.